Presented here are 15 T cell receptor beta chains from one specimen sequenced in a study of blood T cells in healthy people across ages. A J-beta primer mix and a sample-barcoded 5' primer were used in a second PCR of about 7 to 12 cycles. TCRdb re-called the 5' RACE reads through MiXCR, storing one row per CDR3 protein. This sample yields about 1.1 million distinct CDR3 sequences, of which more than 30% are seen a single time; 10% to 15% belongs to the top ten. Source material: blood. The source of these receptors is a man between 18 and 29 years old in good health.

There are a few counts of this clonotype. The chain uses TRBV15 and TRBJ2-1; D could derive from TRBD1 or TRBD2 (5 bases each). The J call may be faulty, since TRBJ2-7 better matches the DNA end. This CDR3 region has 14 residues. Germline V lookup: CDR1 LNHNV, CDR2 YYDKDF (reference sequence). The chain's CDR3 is CATSRGGSNNEQYF. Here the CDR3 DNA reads TGTGCCACCAGCAGAGGGGGGAGCAACAATGAGCAGTACTTC.

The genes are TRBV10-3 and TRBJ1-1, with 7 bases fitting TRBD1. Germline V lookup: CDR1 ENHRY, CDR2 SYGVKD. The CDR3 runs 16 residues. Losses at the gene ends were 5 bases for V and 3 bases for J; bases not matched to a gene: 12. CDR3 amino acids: CAISHDVTGKHTEAFF. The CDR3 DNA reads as TGTGCCATCAGTCACGATGTGACAGGGAAGCACACTGAAGCTTTCTTT.

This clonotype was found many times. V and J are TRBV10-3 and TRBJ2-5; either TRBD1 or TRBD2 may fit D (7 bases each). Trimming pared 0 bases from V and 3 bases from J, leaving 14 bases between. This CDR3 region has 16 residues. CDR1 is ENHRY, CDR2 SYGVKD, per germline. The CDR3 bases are TGTGCCATCAGTGAGTCGACAGGGAGGGGCAAAGAGACCCAGTACTTC. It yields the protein CAISESTGRGKETQYF.

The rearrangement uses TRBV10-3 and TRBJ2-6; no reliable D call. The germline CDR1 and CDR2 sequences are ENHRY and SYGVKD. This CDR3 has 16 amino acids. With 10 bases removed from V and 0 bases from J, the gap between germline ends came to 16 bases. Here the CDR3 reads CATQVPPGSGANVLTF. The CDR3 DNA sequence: TGTGCCACCCAAGTTCCCCCGGGCTCTGGGGCCAACGTCCTGACTTTC.

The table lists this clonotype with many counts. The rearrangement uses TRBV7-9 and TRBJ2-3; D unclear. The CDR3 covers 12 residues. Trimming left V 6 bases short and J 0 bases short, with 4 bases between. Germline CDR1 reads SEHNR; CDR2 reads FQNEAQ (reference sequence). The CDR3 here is CASRESTDTQYF. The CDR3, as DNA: TGTGCCAGCAGGGAGAGCACAGATACGCAGTATTTT.

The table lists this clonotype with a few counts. Here the CDR3 reads CASSQEGGGWYEQYF. The CDR3 nucleotides read TGCGCCAGCAGCCAAGAGGGGGGGGGCTGGTATGAGCAGTACTTC. The V gene is TRBV4-1, the J gene TRBJ2-7, with D perhaps TRBD2 (7 bases). V lost 0 bases and J lost 7, with 16 bases in between. Germline V gene sequence: CDR1 MGHRA, CDR2 YSYEKL. There are 15 residues in the CDR3.

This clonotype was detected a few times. The CDR3 protein is CASSQGRERGYEQFF. In DNA form, the CDR3 reads TGTGCCAGCAGCCAAGGGAGGGAAAGGGGTTATGAGCAGTTCTTC. The rearrangement links TRBV14 to TRBJ2-1; tentative D call: TRBD2 (6 bases). CDR3 length: 15 amino acids. Germline CDR1 and CDR2: SGHDN and FVKESK. With 1 base removed from V and 8 bases from J, the gap between germline ends came to 15 bases.

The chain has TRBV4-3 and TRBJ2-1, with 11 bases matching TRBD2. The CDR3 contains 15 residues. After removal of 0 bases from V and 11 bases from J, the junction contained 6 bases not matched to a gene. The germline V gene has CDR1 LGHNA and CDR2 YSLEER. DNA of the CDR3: TGCGCCAGCAGCCAAGAGCGGGGGACTAGCGGCCAGCAGTTCTTC. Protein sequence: CASSQERGTSGQQFF.

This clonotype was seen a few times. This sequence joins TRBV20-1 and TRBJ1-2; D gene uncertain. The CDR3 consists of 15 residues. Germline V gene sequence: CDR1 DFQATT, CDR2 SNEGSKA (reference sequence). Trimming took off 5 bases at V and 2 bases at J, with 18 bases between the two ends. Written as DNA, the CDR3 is TGCAGTGCTGAGGCGGTATCCAGCTTCAACTATGGCTACACCTTC. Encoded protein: CSAEAVSSFNYGYTF.

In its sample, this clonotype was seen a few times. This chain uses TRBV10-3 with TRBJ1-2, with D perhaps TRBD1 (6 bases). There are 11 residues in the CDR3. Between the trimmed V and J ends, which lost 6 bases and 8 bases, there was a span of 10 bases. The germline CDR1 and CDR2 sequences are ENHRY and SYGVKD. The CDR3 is CAISPGDGYTF. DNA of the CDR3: TGTGCCATCAGCCCAGGGGACGGCTACACCTTC.

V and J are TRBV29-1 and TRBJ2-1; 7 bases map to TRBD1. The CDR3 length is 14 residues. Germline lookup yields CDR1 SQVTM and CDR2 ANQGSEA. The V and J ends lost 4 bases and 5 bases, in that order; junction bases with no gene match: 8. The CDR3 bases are TGCAGCGTTGGCCCTCAGGGGGTCAACAATGAGCAGTTCTTC. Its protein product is CSVGPQGVNNEQFF.

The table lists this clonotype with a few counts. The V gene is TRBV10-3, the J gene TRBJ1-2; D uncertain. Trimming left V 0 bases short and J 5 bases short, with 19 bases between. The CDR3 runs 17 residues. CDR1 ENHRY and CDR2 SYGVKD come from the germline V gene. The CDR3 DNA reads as TGTGCCATCAGTGAGTCGACAATCGGGTTCCCTCCGTATGGCTACACCTTC. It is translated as CAISESTIGFPPYGYTF.

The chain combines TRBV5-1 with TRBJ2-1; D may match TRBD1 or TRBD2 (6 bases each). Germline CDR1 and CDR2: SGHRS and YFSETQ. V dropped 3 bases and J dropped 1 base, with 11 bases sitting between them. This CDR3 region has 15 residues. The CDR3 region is CASSWGGQSYNEQFF. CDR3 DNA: TGCGCCAGCAGCTGGGGAGGACAGTCCTACAATGAGCAGTTCTTC.

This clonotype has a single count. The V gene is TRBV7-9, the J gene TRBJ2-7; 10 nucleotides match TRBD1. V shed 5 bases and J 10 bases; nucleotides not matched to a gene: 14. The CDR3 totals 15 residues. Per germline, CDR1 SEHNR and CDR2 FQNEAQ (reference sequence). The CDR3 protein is CASSPTGGRLENQYF. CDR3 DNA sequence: TGTGCCAGCAGCCCGACAGGGGGCCGTTTGGAGAACCAGTACTTC.

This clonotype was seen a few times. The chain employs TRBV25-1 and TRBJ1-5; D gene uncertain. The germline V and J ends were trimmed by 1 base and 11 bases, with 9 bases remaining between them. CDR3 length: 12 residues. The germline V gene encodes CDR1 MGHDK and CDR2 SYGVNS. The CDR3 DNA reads TGTGCCAGCAGTGAATCCGGGTCAGCCCAGCATTTT. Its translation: CASSESGSAQHF.